These 27 T cell receptor beta chains originate from one sample sequenced in a study of CD8 T cells in ankylosing spondylitis. Study-wide results and limits: For ankylosing spondylitis blood, a TCR beta motif of under ten highly homologous variants appeared characteristic.

These TCRs are of unknown antigen specificity. TCRdb re-derived calls from the 5' RACE reads in MiXCR, one entry per CDR3 protein. Among approximately 220,000 distinct CDR3 sequences listed, approximately 16% were seen once. Sequenced sample: blood, either unsorted or a sorted T cell fraction (not recorded which). Receptors were obtained from a male donor with ankylosing spondylitis.

This clonotype was counted once. This chain uses TRBV27 with TRBJ1-2, with 7 bases lining up with TRBD1. CDR1 and CDR2 (germline): MNHEY, SMNVEV (reference sequence). V lost 5 bases, J lost 6 bases, and 12 bases stayed unmatched. This CDR3 has 15 residues. The CDR3 DNA reads TGTGCCAGCAGTCCTAACCACGACAGGGTTCATGGCTACACCTTC. Translation gives CASSPNHDRVHGYTF.

This clonotype showed up just a few times. This chain connects TRBV6-1 to TRBJ2-3; no firm D call. The CDR3 is made up of 14 amino acids. V lost 7 bases, J lost 1 base, and 12 bases lay in between. Per germline, CDR1 MNHNS and CDR2 SASEGT. The CDR3 DNA reads TGTGCCAGCACCTGGACGGCTGGCACAGATACGCAGTATTTT. Encoded protein: CASTWTAGTDTQYF.

This clonotype appeared a few times. This sequence joins TRBV6-5 and TRBJ2-1; maybe TRBD2 (7 bases). V gave up 2 bases and J gave up 5 bases, with 13 bases separating them. Germline V gives CDR1 MNHEY, CDR2 SVGAGI. The CDR3 consists of 15 residues. The CDR3 spells CASSYLGGADNEQFF. The CDR3 coding sequence is TGTGCCAGCAGTTACCTTGGGGGGGCCGACAATGAGCAGTTCTTC.

The V gene is TRBV12-3 or TRBV12-4, the J gene TRBJ2-5; D gene uncertain. Trimming cost V 6 bases and J 0 bases, with 8 bases left between them. The CDR3 totals 13 residues. CDR3 in amino acids: CASSPVNQETQYF. The CDR3 DNA follows: TGTGCCAGCAGCCCTGTAAACCAAGAGACCCAGTACTTC.

This chain connects TRBV5-1 to TRBJ1-1; perhaps TRBD1 as D (5 bases). V lost 1 base, J lost 4 bases, and 11 bases lay in between. This CDR3 contains 14 residues. Per germline, CDR1 SGHRS and CDR2 YFSETQ. CDR3 DNA: TGCGCCAGCAGCTTGTTGGGGGTGAGCACTGAAGCTTTCTTT. It yields the protein CASSLLGVSTEAFF.

V gene TRBV12-3 or TRBV12-4 combines with J gene TRBJ2-3; TRBD2 matches 12 bases. Losses at the gene ends were 2 bases for V and 0 bases for J; bases not matched to a gene: 6. The CDR3 spans 18 residues. Here the CDR3 reads CASSLSLAGGVSTDTQYF. CDR3 bases: TGTGCCAGCAGTTTATCACTAGCGGGAGGTGTTAGCACAGATACGCAGTATTTT.

The chain links TRBV27 to TRBJ2-7, with a tentative D call TRBD1 (5 bases). V was clipped by 8 bases and J by 5 bases, with 16 bases between them. Germline V CDR1 and CDR2: MNHEY, SMNVEV (reference sequence). The CDR3 length is 13 residues. CDR3 sequence: CASGAFGWHEQYF. CDR3 in DNA: TGTGCCAGCGGGGCCTTTGGGTGGCACGAGCAGTACTTC.

This clonotype was found a few times. The J gene is TRBJ2-7, the V gene TRBV11-2; 8 bases map to TRBD1. CDR1 and CDR2 (germline): SGHAT, FQNNGV. Trimming at V came to 5 bases and at J to 2 bases, leaving 8 bases not matched to a gene. The length of the CDR3 is 15 residues. The CDR3 here is CASSVTGGPTYEQYF. The CDR3 DNA is TGTGCCAGCAGCGTCACAGGGGGACCGACCTACGAGCAGTACTTC.

This chain joins TRBV24-1 and TRBJ2-5; TRBD2 aligns across 7 bases. The germline CDR1 and CDR2 sequences are KGHDR and SFDVKD. This CDR3 is built from 14 residues. The ends lost 9 bases at V and 3 bases at J; junction bases unmatched: 9. CDR3 region: CATGGRGEKETQYF. As DNA, the CDR3 is TGTGCCACCGGGGGTCGGGGGGAGAAAGAGACCCAGTACTTC.

This clonotype occurred a few times. The chain has TRBV12-3 or TRBV12-4 and TRBJ1-5; unclear D gene. This CDR3 comprises 15 residues. Trimming took off 3 bases at V and 3 bases at J, with 12 bases between the two ends. The CDR3 protein is CASSFGSASNQPQHF. CDR3 bases: TGTGCCAGCAGTTTTGGTTCAGCCTCCAATCAGCCCCAGCATTTT.

This clonotype was found many times. Written as DNA, the CDR3 is TGTGCCAGCAGTTACGGGGACAACACCGGGGAGCTGTTTTTT. Amino acids: CASSYGDNTGELFF. The chain employs TRBV6-2 or TRBV6-3 and TRBJ2-2, with D perhaps TRBD1 or TRBD2 (5 bases each). This CDR3 region has 14 residues. Germline V gene lookup returns CDR1 MNHEY and CDR2 SVGEGT. V lost 2 bases to trimming and J lost 2 bases, with 6 bases between them.

This clonotype has more than one count but fewer than ten. The chain carries TRBV15 and TRBJ2-7; TRBD2 is a possible D gene (6 bases). Germline lookup yields CDR1 LNHNV and CDR2 YYDKDF (reference sequence). The CDR3 extends over 16 amino acids. V lost 0 bases, J lost 4 bases, and 16 bases lay in between. This CDR3 reads CATSRDSGLAPYEQYF. The CDR3 DNA reads as TGTGCCACCAGCAGAGATTCGGGACTGGCTCCTTACGAGCAGTACTTC.

This clonotype has just a few counts. The chain couples TRBV20-1 to TRBJ2-3; D possibly matches TRBD1 or TRBD2 (6 bases each). V lost 0 bases, J lost 3 bases, and 25 bases lay in between. There are 19 residues in the CDR3. The germline gives CDR1 DFQATT, CDR2 SNEGSKA (reference sequence). The CDR3 loop reads CSARDYYPPRGALTDTQYF. CDR3 DNA sequence: TGCAGTGCTAGAGATTATTACCCTCCAAGGGGGGCGCTTACAGATACGCAGTATTTT.

The V gene is TRBV3-1, the J gene TRBJ1-2; the match to TRBD1 covers 7 bases. This CDR3 has 16 residues. V lost 3 bases to trimming and J lost 4 bases; unmatched junction nucleotides: 11. Germline values: CDR1 LGHDT, CDR2 YNNKEL (reference sequence). CDR3: CASSHSPGDSLYGYTF. The CDR3 DNA reads as TGTGCCAGCAGCCATTCTCCAGGGGACAGTCTCTATGGCTACACCTTC.

The chain has TRBV7-9 and TRBJ2-7; the match to TRBD2 covers 7 bases. This CDR3 comprises 16 residues. Looked up from germline, CDR1 is SEHNR and CDR2 is FQNEAQ (reference sequence). V was pared by 5 bases and J by 0 bases, with 10 bases of the junction left unmatched. CDR3 in DNA: TGTGCCAGCAGCCCACCGGTCGGGGGGAGCTCCTACGAGCAGTACTTC. Amino acids: CASSPPVGGSSYEQYF.

The genes are TRBV12-3 or TRBV12-4 and TRBJ2-3; 12 nucleotides match TRBD2. The length of the CDR3 is 19 residues. Germline trimming cut 5 bases from V and 6 bases from J; bases unmatched to any gene: 18. The CDR3 is CASSPRHHGLAGHWDTQYF. The CDR3 nucleotides are TGTGCCAGCAGTCCTAGACACCACGGACTAGCGGGGCACTGGGATACGCAGTATTTT.

This clonotype was detected many times. The gene calls are TRBV12-3 or TRBV12-4 and TRBJ2-7; D is possibly TRBD1 (5 bases). V lost 6 bases and J lost 4, with 13 bases in between. The CDR3 extends over 13 amino acids. This CDR3 reads CASRSDTLYEQYF. CDR3 bases: TGTGCCAGCAGATCGGACACTTTGTACGAGCAGTACTTC.

The gene calls are TRBV19 and TRBJ2-1, with 8 bases matching TRBD2. Trimming took 1 base from V and 5 from J; bases not matched to a gene: 10. Germline V gene data show CDR1 as LNHDA and CDR2 as SQIVND (reference sequence). The CDR3 covers 17 residues. The CDR3 sequence: CASSIGDPGLVNNEQFF. The DNA of the CDR3 is TGTGCCAGTAGTATAGGTGACCCGGGACTAGTCAACAATGAGCAGTTCTTC.

This clonotype was picked up many times. The genes are TRBV5-1 and TRBJ2-3; a possible D gene is TRBD2 (6 bases). V was shortened by 4 bases and J by 2 bases, with 11 bases between the two germline ends. Germline CDR1 SGHRS, CDR2 YFSETQ. CDR3 length: 14 amino acids. The CDR3 region has the DNA TGCGCCAGCAGCACCCGGACTACCACAGATACGCAGTATTTT. It codes for CASSTRTTTDTQYF.

There are a few counts of this clonotype. The chain is built from TRBV27 and TRBJ2-7; the D is unclear. The CDR3 totals 11 residues. The V and J ends lost 3 bases and 5 bases respectively, with 5 bases between them. The germline CDR1 and CDR2 sequences are MNHEY and SMNVEV (reference sequence). CDR3 in amino acids: CASSFGHEQYF. The CDR3 region has the DNA TGTGCCAGCAGTTTCGGCCACGAGCAGTACTTC.

The rearrangement links TRBV6-2 or TRBV6-3 to TRBJ1-1, with a tentative D call TRBD1 (5 bases). Germline lookup yields CDR1 MNHEY and CDR2 SVGEGT. CDR3 length: 14 residues. V lost 4 bases to trimming and J lost 1 base, with 10 bases between them. This chain's CDR3 is CASSFDTGNTEAFF. Written as DNA, the CDR3 is TGTGCCAGCAGTTTCGATACAGGGAACACTGAAGCTTTCTTT.

This clonotype appeared a few times. The V and J genes are TRBV27 and TRBJ2-2; TRBD1 aligns across 7 bases. This CDR3 region has 14 residues. V was pared by 3 bases and J by 6 bases, with 4 bases of the junction left unmatched. The V gene's germline CDR1 is MNHEY and CDR2 SMNVEV (reference sequence). Here the CDR3 DNA reads TGTGCCAGCAGTTTCGACAGGGTTGCCGGGGAGCTGTTTTTT. Protein product: CASSFDRVAGELFF.

The chain combines TRBV28 with TRBJ2-1; 7 bases align to TRBD2. Germline loops: CDR1 MDHEN, CDR2 SYDVKM. J lost 4 bases, V lost 6 bases, and 9 bases had no gene match. The CDR3 covers 15 residues. The CDR3 region has the DNA TGTGCCAGCAGAACTCCGGGACTACTTTACAATGAGCAGTTCTTC. As protein: CASRTPGLLYNEQFF. The complete variable domain, with remaining parts taken from reference TRBV28 and TRBJ2-1, reads DVKVTQSSRYLVKRTGEKVFLECVQDMDHENMFWYRQDPGLGLRLIYFSYDVKMKEKGDIPEGYSVSREKKERFSLILESASTNQTSMYLCASRTPGLLYNEQFFGPGTRLTVL.

V is TRBV4-2 and J is TRBJ2-7; 11 nucleotides align to TRBD2. Per germline, CDR1 LGHNA and CDR2 YNFKEQ. The CDR3 loop spans 17 amino acids. V lost 1 base to trimming and J lost 3 bases; unmatched junction nucleotides: 8. Here the CDR3 DNA reads TGTGCCAGCAGCCAAGTGGCTAGCGGGGGGACACTCTACGAGCAGTACTTC. It encodes CASSQVASGGTLYEQYF.

This clonotype was seen only a few times. The chain employs TRBV20-1 and TRBJ1-4; D is unclear. Germline V gene data show CDR1 as DFQATT and CDR2 as SNEGSKA (reference sequence). CDR3 length: 13 amino acids. V was clipped by 3 bases and J by 3 bases, with 8 bases between them. The CDR3 region is CSASPESNEKLFF. The CDR3 coding sequence is TGCAGTGCTAGTCCAGAGTCTAATGAAAAACTGTTTTTT.

The chain recombines TRBV19 with TRBJ2-3; D is uncertain. The V gene lost 1 base and the J gene lost 0 bases, with 11 bases spanning the gap. The germline CDR1 and CDR2 sequences are LNHDA and SQIVND (reference sequence). CDR3 length equals 16 residues. The CDR3 sequence: CASSIGAGSSTDTQYF. The CDR3 DNA reads TGTGCCAGTAGTATAGGGGCAGGCTCTAGCACAGATACGCAGTATTTT.

This sequence joins TRBV7-9 and TRBJ2-1; tentative D call: TRBD2 (6 bases). Germline CDR1 reads SEHNR; CDR2 reads FQNEAQ (reference sequence). Trimming pared 5 bases from V and 5 bases from J, leaving 16 bases between. This CDR3 has 15 residues. The CDR3 DNA reads as TGTGCCAGCAGCACGAGTCCTAGCGCCCACAATGAGCAGTTCTTC. Encoded protein: CASSTSPSAHNEQFF.